One TCR beta chain is described in this entry. The antigen remains undetermined. Germline-derived CDR1 and CDR2 are MNHEY and SVGEGT. CDR3 length: 17 amino acids. V was pared by 0 bases and J by 2 bases, with 14 bases between. The data are from a study of response to subunit inactivated influenza vaccine. Study-wide findings and caveats: Few additional T cells are recruited per seasonal influenza vaccination, authors suggested.

From the RT-PCR reads, TCRdb called clonotypes with MiXCR, one entry per CDR3 protein. The sample shows a few hundred thousand distinct CDR3 sequences, approximately 21% of them seen only once. The receptor's source is a man aged 50 to 69 who received an inactivated influenza vaccine. The sample here was PBMCs from blood, taken less than 22 months after vaccination. V and J are TRBV6-2 or TRBV6-3 and TRBJ1-5; D is ambiguous. CDR3 loop: CASSYSGRHLGNQPQHF. The DNA for the CDR3 is TGTGCCAGCAGTTACTCGGGCAGGCACTTGGGCAATCAGCCCCAGCATTTT.